One TCR beta chain is described in this entry. The data derive from a study of T cell changes during pregnancy in multiple sclerosis. TCRdb's table, derived via immunoSEQ multiplex PCR, lists solely in-frame clones and lacks some. The sample has about 98,000 clones, about 91% seen once. Per germline, CDR1 SGHVS and CDR2 FQNEAQ. The CDR3 extends over 17 amino acids. V gave up 0 bases and J gave up 5 bases, with 18 bases separating them. The rearrangement joins TRBV7-8 to TRBJ2-3, with D hard to call. The input for sequencing was peripheral blood, taken after pregnancy. The clonotype was recovered from a female donor in good health, enrolled as a control in a pregnancy study. CDR3 region: CASSLAHTRVTKDTQYF. The CDR3 coding sequence is TGTGCCAGCAGCTTAGCCCACACCCGGGTGACCAAAGATACGCAGTATTTT.